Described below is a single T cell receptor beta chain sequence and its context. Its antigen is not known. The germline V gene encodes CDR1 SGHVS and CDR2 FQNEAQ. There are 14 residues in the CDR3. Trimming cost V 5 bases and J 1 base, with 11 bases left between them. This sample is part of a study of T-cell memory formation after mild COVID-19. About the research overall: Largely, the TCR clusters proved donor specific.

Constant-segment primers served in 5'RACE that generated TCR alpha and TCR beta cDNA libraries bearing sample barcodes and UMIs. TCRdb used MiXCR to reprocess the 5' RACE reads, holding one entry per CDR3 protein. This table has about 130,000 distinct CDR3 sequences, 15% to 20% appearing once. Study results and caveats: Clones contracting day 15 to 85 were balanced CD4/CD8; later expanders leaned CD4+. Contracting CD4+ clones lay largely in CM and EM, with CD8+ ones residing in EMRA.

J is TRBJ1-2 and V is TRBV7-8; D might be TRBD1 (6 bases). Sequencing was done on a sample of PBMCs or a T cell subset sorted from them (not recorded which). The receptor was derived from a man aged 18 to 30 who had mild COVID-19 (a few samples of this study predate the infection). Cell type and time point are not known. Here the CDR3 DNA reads TGTGCCAGCAGCATTAGGGGGATTAACTATGGCTACACCTTC. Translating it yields CASSIRGINYGYTF.